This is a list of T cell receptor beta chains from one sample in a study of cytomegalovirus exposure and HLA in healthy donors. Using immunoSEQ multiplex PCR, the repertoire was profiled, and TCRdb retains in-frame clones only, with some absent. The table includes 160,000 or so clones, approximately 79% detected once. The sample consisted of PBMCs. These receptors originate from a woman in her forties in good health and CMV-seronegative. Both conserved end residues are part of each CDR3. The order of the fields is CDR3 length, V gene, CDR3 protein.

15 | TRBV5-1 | CASSYGLVEGETQYF
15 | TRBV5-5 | CASRLEGGGGYEQYF
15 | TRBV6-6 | CASSSGGQGLNEQFF
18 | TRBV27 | CASSLQSRTSGSIKTQYF
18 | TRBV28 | CASSLFGRGLGGANVLTF
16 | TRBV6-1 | CASSGSDSYIKNIQYF
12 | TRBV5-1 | CASSHSNEKLFF
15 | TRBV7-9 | CASSLDRGQDTEAFF
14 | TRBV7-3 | CASSLTGEEETQYF
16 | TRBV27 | CASRAHRVRSSYEQYF
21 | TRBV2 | CASRLGGQGLAGLGSLYEQYF
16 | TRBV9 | CASSNRDRGLGTEAFF
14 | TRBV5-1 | CASSLSRGEETQYF
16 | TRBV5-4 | CASSLASGGIPDTQYF
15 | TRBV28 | CASRESRGGNTEAFF
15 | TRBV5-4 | CASSAQGPQGGGYTF
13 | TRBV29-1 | CSVVQGVRETQYF
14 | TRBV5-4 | CASSLDGIDSEQYF
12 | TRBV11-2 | CASSPRGNTIYF
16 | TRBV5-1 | CASSEVLGTGNEKLFF
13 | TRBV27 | CASRPDTGYEQYF
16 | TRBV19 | CASSIEEGPSYNEQFF
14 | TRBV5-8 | CASSLNRGLSEAFF
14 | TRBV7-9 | CASSRSEGRSEQFF
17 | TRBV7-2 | CASTGTSGNSYQETQYF
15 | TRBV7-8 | CASSLGDRYNQPQHF
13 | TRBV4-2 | CASSQDYRETQYF
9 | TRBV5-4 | CASSLTAFF
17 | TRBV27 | CASSPSWAKKRQNIQYF
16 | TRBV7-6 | CASSLDTSGLAGELFF
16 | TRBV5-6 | CASSWPSGGGAGELFF
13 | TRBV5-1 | CASSLAGNTEAFF
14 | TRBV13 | CASSLEARAYEQYF
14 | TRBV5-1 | CASSWDGQMREQYF
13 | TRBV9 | CASSVELGGEQYF
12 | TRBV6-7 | CAGGGPPYEQYF
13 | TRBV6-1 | CASSERSSYEQYF
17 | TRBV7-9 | CASSSPLAGGNTGELFF
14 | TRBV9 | CASSAGDLDGEQYF
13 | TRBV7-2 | CASSLWRGEKLFF